Shown below are 3 T cell receptor beta chains from a single sample sequenced in a study of blood T cell repertoires in COVID-19. Method: immunoSEQ multiplex PCR; TCRdb's copy keeps in-frame clones and lacks some. The sample shows about 370,000 clones, 75% to 90% of them seen only once. Sequenced sample: PBMCs or T cells enriched from blood (not recorded which). Receptors originate from a man between 18 and 29 years old who had recovered from COVID-19.

The CDR3 spells CASSPRGDEQYF. The CDR3 DNA sequence: TGTGCCAGCTCACCCAGGGGGGACGAGCAGTACTTC. The genes are TRBV18 and TRBJ2-7; D perhaps matches TRBD1 (7 bases). Trimming pared 3 bases from V and 5 bases from J, leaving 8 bases between. The CDR3 is made up of 12 amino acids. From germline, CDR1 is KGHSH and CDR2 LQKENI. The whole variable domain, remainder taken from reference TRBV18 and TRBJ2-7, is NAGVMQNPRHLVRRRGQEARLRCSPMKGHSHVYWYRQLPEEGLKFMVYLQKENIIDESGMPKERFSAEFPKEGPSILRIQQVVRGDSAAYFCASSPRGDEQYFGPGTRLTVT.

Notes on this clone: At the DNA level, this CDR3 is encoded by other sequences in the same sample as well. The rearrangement uses TRBV7-3 and TRBJ1-1, with a tentative D call TRBD1 (5 bases). Germline V gene sequence: CDR1 SGHTA, CDR2 FQGTGA. V lost 2 bases to trimming and J lost 1 base, with 5 bases between them. This CDR3 comprises 13 residues. CDR3 DNA: TGTGCCAGCAGCTTAGGACAGAACACTGAAGCTTTCTTT. It yields the protein CASSLGQNTEAFF.

The CDR3 spells CASSTKDSLSEAFF. As DNA, the CDR3 is TGTGCCAGCAGCACAAAGGACAGTTTGTCTGAAGCTTTCTTT. V gene TRBV5-4 combines with J gene TRBJ1-1; D perhaps matches TRBD1 (6 bases). Germline-derived CDR1 and CDR2 are SGHNT and YYREEE (reference sequence). V shed 4 bases and J shed 6 bases, with 16 bases lying between them. The CDR3 sequence is 14 residues long.